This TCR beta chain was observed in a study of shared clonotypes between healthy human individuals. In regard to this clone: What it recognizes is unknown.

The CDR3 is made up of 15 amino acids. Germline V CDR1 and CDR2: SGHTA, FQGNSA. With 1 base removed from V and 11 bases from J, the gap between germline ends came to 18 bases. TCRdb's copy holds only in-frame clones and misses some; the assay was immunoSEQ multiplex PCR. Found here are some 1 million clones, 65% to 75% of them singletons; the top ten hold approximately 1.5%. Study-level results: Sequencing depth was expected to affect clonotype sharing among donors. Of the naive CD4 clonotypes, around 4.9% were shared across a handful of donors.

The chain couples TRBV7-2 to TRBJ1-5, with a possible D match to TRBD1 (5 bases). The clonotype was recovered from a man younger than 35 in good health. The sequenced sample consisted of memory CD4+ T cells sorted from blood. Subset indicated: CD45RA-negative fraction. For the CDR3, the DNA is TGTGCCAGCAGCTTAGGCACGGGTGGGGGTCGGGCCCAGCATTTT. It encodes CASSLGTGGGRAQHF.